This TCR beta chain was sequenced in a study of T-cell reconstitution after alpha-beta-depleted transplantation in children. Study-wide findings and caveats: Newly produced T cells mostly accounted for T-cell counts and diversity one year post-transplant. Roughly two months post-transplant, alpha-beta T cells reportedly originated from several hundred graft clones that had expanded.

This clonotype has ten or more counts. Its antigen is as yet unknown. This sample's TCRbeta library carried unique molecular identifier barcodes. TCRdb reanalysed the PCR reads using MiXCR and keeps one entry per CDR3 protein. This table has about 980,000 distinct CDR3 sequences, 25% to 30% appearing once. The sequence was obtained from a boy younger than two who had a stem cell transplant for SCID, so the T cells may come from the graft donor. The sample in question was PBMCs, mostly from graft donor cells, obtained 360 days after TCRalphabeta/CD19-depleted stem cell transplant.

CDR3 residues: CASSPFLLRGGRPDTQYF. The CDR3 DNA is TGTGCCAGCAGCCCCTTCCTCCTGCGGGGGGGCCGGCCAGATACGCAGTATTTT. The chain combines TRBV4-2 with TRBJ2-3; the match to TRBD2 covers 9 bases. This CDR3 region has 18 residues. Looked up from germline, CDR1 is LGHNA and CDR2 is YNFKEQ. The V and J ends lost 4 bases and 4 bases, in that order; junction bases with no gene match: 15.